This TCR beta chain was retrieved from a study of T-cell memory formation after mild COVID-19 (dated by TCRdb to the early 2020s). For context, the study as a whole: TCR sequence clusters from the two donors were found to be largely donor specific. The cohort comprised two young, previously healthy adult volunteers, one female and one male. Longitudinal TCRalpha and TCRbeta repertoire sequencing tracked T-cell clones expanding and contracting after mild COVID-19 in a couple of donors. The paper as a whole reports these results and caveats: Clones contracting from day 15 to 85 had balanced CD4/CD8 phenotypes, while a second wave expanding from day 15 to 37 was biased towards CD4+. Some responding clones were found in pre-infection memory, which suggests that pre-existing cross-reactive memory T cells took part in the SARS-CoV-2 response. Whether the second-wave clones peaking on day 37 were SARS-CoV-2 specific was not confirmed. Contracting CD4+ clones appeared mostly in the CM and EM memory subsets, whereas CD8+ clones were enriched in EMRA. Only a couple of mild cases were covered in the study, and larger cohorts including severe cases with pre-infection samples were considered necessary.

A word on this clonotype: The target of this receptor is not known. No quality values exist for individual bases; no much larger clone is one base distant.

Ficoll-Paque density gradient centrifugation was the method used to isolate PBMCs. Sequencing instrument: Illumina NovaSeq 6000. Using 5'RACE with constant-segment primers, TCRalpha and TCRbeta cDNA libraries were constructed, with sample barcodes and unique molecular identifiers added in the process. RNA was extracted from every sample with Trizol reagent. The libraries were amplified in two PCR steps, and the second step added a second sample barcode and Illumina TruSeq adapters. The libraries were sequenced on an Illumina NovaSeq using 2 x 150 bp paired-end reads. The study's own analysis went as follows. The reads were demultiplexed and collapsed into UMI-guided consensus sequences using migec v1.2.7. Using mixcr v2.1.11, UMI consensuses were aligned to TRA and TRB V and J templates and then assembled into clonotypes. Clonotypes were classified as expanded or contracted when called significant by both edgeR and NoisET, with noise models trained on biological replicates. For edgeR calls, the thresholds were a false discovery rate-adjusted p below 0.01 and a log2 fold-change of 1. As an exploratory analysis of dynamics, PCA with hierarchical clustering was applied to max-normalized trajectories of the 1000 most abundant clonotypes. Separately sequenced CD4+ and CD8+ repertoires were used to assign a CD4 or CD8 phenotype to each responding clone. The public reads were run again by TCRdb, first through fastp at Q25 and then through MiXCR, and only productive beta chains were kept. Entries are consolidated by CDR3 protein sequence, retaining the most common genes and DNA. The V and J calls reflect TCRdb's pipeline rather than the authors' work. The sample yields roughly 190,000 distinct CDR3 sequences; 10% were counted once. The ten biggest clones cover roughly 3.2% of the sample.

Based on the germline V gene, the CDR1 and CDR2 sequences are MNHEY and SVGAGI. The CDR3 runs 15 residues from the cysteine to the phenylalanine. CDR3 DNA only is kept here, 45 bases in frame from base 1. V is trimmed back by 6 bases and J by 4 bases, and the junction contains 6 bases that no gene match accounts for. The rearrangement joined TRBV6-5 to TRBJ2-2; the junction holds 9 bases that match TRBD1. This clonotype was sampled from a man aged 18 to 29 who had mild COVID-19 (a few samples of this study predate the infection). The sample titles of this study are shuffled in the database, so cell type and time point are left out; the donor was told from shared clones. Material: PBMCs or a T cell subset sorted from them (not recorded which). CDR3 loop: CASRSGQGPTGELFF. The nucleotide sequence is TGTGCCAGCAGGTCGGGACAGGGCCCCACCGGGGAGCTGTTTTTT.